This T cell receptor (beta chain) derives from a study of T cells after yellow fever vaccination (dated by TCRdb to between 2019 and 2020). The study in broad terms: Libraries from fractions with low cell numbers were prepared with the SMART-Seq v4 Ultra Low Input RNA kit. To track T-cell clones before and after primary and booster YFV17D yellow fever vaccination, bulk TCR alpha and beta repertoires were sequenced longitudinally. Two healthy male donors, one aged 18 to 30 and one aged 30 to 40 years, made up the cohort. Blood samples were taken at several timepoints before and after primary and secondary immunization, and bulk PBMC replicates and cell subsets were isolated.

This clonotype came up many times. Which antigen it targets is not known. Base qualities are not at hand, and no much larger clone is one base apart. The treatment or condition label, as the study defines it: live attenuated yellow fever vaccine strain. A standard Ficoll-Paque protocol was used to isolate PBMCs from peripheral blood. Dynabeads CD4 and CD8 positive selection kits were used to isolate CD4 and CD8 T-cell fractions. TriZol was used to extract RNA from bulk PBMCs, CD4 and CD8 fractions, and dextramer-positive and dextramer-negative fractions. General conclusions and limits of the study: A small fraction of clonotypes appeared in both the CD4 and CD8 compartments, likely as a result of convergent recombination. Most clones expanded after primary vaccination (about 95% of CD4 and approximately 86% of CD8) were re-detected after the booster, suggesting that broad memory maintenance occurred. Compared with the primary T-cell response, the secondary T-cell response was faster but weaker, reaching its peak on day 5 rather than on day 15. Only two donors were included in the study, so the extent to which the findings can be generalized is limited. Computational filtering was required because FACS-sorted repertoires could contain abundant contaminating clonotypes from the bulk population.

V was cut back by 4 bases and J by 5 bases, leaving a gap of 11 bases between them. CDR1 and CDR2 were assigned from the germline V gene as SGHRS and YFSETQ. Including cysteine and phenylalanine, the CDR3 has 13 amino acids. Of the read, only the CDR3 DNA is kept; its 39 bases are in frame from base 1. TCR cDNA was made using 5'RACE template switching, a step that added a universal primer site and unique molecular identifiers. cDNA synthesis was primed from both the TCR alpha and TCR beta constant segments. Two PCR steps were used to amplify libraries, with sample barcodes and sequencing adapters being added in the second step. Sequencing of the libraries was done on either Illumina HiSeq 2500 (2x100 bp) or NovaSeq (2x150 bp). The source study handled its data this way. Reads were demultiplexed and collapsed into UMI consensus sequences with MIGEC, and V(D)J alignment was performed with MiXCR. Using edgeR on replicate PBMC samples, clonotypes were called vaccine-responding if FDR was below 0.01 and the log2 fold change was above 5 up to day 15. Each bulk clonotype received a CD4 or CD8 identity based on whether the sequenced CD4 or CD8 repertoire contained that clonotype at higher abundance. TCRdb's own reprocessing of the public reads used fastp at Q25 and MiXCR and kept productive beta chains. All rows with the same CDR3 protein become a single entry with the most common DNA and genes. The V and J calls, along with clone size, are taken from TCRdb and not from the paper's own processing. This sample is represented by tens of thousands of distinct CDR3 sequences; 7% to 9% of them were singletons. The biggest ten clones account for 28% of the sample.

This TCR came from a man in his late teens or twenties who received the YFV17D yellow fever vaccine. This specimen consisted of CD8+ T cells sorted from PBMCs, obtained more than 14 days after the first yellow fever vaccination. The rearranged segments are TRBV5-1 and TRBJ2-3; the D segment is perhaps TRBD1 or TRBD2, each sharing 5 matched bases. The CDR3 in this case is CASSVWDGDTQYF. The nucleotide sequence is given as TGCGCCAGCAGCGTATGGGACGGAGATACGCAGTATTTT.